This note documents a single T cell receptor beta chain sequence. It lacks a known antigen. No clone much larger than this one lies a single base away; base qualities are absent. Genomic DNA was extracted from sorted cells for sequencing of the TCRbeta CDR3 region. The immunoSEQ Assay was used for sequencing of TCRbeta CDR3 regions. TCRdb limited this immuneACCESS table to in-frame rearrangements with V and J called. A share of clones is missing; checked studies link under half to unresolved V genes, and the rest is unexplained. The table for this sample lists about 48,000 clones; 80% to 90% of them were counted only once. The ten largest clones represent around 50% of the sample. This record comes from a study of OX40 agonist ivuxolimab in advanced cancers. For context, the study as a whole: The costimulatory receptor OX40 (CD134) was targeted by ivuxolimab, a fully human IgG2 agonistic monoclonal antibody. Intravenous ivuxolimab was administered to patients every 2 weeks at six dose levels: 0.01, 0.1, 0.3, 1.5, 3 and 10 mg/kg. The purpose of peripheral TCRbeta sequencing was to test whether ivuxolimab changed TCR sequence diversity and led to clonal T-cell expansion. Patients were allowed to have had prior anti-PD-1, anti-PD-L1 or anti-CTLA-4 therapy, and 40% of the dose-escalation patients had been treated with checkpoint inhibitors. In the dose-escalation cohort, around four fifths of patients were male, and the mean age was around 65 years with a range of roughly 23 to 90. The paper covers the monotherapy dose-escalation part of the phase I ivuxolimab trial, which included N of about 51 patients. Of the 50 to 55 patients in dose escalation, 19 had hepatocellular carcinoma, roughly 15 had melanoma, 9 had renal cell carcinoma and 9 had head and neck cancer. Partial responses occurred in three dose-escalation patients, of whom one had hepatocellular carcinoma and two had cutaneous melanoma.

Broad study findings and their caveats: The antigen specificity of the clonally expanded peripheral T cells was not determined. After ivuxolimab, more expanded clones were found on average in CD8+ T cells than in CD4+ T cells. In partial responders in the 0.1-3.0 mg/kg groups, normalized peripheral clonal expansion was found to be among the lowest, especially among CD8+ T cells. Low levels of normalized T-cell clonal expansion were also seen in some nonresponding patients. At doses of 0.1 to 3.0 mg/kg, clonal expansion of both CD4+ and CD8+ blood T cells was observed from baseline to week 6.

The trial excluded patients who had a history of autoimmune disease or who were on systemic immunosuppression. Peripheral blood for TCR sequencing was collected from all dose cohorts at baseline, on cycle 4 day 1, and on cycle 7 day 1. The samples were drawn from a first-in-human, open-label, multicenter phase I dose-escalation trial of ivuxolimab. The trial enrolled adults with locally advanced or metastatic head and neck squamous cell, hepatocellular, melanoma or renal cell carcinoma. Before TCR sequencing, CD4+ and CD8+ T cells were separately sorted from peripheral blood. V is trimmed back by 5 bases and J by 3 bases, and the junction contains 7 bases that no gene match accounts for. In the germline V gene (reference sequence), CDR1 corresponds to MNHEY and CDR2 to SMNVEV. The CDR3 covers 15 residues, taking in both the cysteine and the phenylalanine. Kept here is only the CDR3 DNA, which spans 45 bases and is read in frame from base 1.

The TCR comes from an adult with an advanced solid tumor such as melanoma, head and neck, liver or kidney cancer. Sequencing used CD4+ or CD8+ T cells sorted from blood, obtained in a trial of the OX40 agonist ivuxolimab. The chain is made from TRBV27 and TRBJ2-1; the junction holds 7 bases that match TRBD1. The DNA sequence is given as TGTGCCAGCAGTCCTCCGGGACAGAACTACAATGAGCAGTTCTTC. Its amino acids are CASSPPGQNYNEQFF.